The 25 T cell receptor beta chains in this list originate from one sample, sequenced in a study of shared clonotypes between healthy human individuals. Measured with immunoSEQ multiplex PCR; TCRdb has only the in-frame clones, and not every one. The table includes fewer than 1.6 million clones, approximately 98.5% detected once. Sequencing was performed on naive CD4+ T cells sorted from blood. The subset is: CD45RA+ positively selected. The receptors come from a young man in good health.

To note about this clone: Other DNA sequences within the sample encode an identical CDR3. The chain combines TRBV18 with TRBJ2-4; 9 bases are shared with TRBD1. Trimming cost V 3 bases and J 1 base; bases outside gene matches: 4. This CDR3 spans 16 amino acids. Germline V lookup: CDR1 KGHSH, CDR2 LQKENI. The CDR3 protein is CASSPRDRVAKNIQYF. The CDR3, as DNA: TGTGCCAGCTCACCCAGGGACAGGGTGGCCAAAAACATTCAGTACTTC. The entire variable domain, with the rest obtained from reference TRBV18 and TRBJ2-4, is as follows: NAGVMQNPRHLVRRRGQEARLRCSPMKGHSHVYWYRQLPEEGLKFMVYLQKENIIDESGMPKERFSAEFPKEGPSILRIQQVVRGDSAAYFCASSPRDRVAKNIQYFGAGTRLSVL.

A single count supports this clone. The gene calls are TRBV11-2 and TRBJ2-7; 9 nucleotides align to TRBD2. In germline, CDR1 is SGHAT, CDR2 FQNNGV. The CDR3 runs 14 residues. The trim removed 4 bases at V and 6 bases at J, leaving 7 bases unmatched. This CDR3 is CASSSTAGGGEQYF. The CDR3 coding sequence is TGTGCCAGCAGCTCGACAGCGGGAGGAGGCGAGCAGTACTTC. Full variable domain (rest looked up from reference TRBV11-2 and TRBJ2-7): EAGVAQSPRYKIIEKRQSVAFWCNPISGHATLYWYQQILGQGPKLLIQFQNNGVVDDSQLPKDRFSAERLKGVDSTLKIQPAKLEDSAVYLCASSSTAGGGEQYFGPGTRLTVT.

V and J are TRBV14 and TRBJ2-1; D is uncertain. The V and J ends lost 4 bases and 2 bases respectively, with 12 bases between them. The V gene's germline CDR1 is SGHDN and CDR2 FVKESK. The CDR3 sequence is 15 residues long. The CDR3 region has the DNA TGTGCCAGCAGCCTCGGGTACCAGGCCTACAATGAGCAGTTCTTC. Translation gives CASSLGYQAYNEQFF.

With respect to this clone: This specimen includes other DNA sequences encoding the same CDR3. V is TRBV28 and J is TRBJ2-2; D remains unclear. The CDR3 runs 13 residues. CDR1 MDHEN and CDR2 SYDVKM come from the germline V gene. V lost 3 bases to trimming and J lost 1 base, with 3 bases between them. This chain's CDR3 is CASSLWNTGELFF. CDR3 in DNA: TGTGCCAGCAGTTTGTGGAACACCGGGGAGCTGTTTTTT.

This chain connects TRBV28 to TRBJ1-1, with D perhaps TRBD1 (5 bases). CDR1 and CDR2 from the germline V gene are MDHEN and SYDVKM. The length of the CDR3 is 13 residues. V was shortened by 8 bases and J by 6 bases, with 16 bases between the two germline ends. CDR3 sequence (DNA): TGTGCCAGCGGAACTCAGGGAAACGCTGAAGCTTTCTTT. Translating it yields CASGTQGNAEAFF.

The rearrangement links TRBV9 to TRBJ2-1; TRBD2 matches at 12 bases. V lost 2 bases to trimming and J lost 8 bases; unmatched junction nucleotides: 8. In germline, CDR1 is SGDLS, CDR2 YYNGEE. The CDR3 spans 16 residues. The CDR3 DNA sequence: TGTGCCAGCAGCGTTTCGGCTAGCGGGAGGGGTGATGAGCAGTTCTTC. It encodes CASSVSASGRGDEQFF.

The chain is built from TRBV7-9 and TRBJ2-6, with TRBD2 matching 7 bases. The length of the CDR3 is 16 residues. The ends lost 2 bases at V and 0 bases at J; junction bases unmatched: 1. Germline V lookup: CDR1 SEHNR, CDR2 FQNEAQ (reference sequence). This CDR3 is CASSLIAGSGANVLTF. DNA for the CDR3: TGTGCCAGCAGCTTAATAGCGGGCTCTGGGGCCAACGTCCTGACTTTC.

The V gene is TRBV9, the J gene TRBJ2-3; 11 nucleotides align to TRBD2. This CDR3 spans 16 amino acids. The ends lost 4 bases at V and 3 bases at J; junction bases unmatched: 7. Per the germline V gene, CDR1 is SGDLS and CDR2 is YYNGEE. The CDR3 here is CASSLSGRALTDTQYF. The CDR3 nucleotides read TGTGCCAGCAGCCTTAGCGGGAGGGCCCTGACAGATACGCAGTATTTT.

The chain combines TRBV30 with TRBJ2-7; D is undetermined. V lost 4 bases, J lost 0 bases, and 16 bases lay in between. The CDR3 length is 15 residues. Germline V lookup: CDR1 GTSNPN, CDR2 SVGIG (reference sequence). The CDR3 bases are TGTGCCTGGACCCGACCAGGCAGGCCCTCCTACGAGCAGTACTTC. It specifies CAWTRPGRPSYEQYF. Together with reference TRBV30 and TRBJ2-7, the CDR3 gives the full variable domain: SQTIHQWPATLVQPVGSPLSLECTVEGTSNPNLYWYRQAAGRGLQLLFYSVGIGQISSEVPQNLSASRPQDRQFILSSKKLLLSDSGFYLCAWTRPGRPSYEQYFGPGTRLTVT.

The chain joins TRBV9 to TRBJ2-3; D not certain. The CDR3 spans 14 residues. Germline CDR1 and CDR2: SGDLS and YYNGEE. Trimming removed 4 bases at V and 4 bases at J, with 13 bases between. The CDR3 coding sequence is TGTGCCAGCAGCTCCGCCCCACAGTCAGATACGCAGTATTTT. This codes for CASSSAPQSDTQYF.

The CDR3 nucleotides read TGTGCCAGCAGTTACGAGTTAGGCACTGAAGCTTTCTTT. Amino acid sequence: CASSYELGTEAFF. The rearrangement joins TRBV6-5 to TRBJ1-1, with D hard to call. This CDR3 contains 13 residues. Trimming took 2 bases from V and 4 from J, leaving 8 bases between them. CDR1 MNHEY and CDR2 SVGAGI come from the germline V gene.

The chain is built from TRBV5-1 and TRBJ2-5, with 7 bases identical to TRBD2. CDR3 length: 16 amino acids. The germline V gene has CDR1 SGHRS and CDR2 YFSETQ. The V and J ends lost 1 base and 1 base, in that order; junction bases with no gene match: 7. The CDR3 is CASSLTPLAFQETQYF. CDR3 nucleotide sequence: TGCGCCAGCAGCTTGACTCCACTAGCGTTCCAAGAGACCCAGTACTTC.

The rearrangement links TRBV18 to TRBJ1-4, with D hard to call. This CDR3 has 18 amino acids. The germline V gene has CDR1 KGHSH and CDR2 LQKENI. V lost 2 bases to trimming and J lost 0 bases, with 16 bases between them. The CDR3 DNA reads TGTGCCAGCTCACCAAGGTCGGCCGGGAGTGCAACTAATGAAAAACTGTTTTTT. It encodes CASSPRSAGSATNEKLFF.

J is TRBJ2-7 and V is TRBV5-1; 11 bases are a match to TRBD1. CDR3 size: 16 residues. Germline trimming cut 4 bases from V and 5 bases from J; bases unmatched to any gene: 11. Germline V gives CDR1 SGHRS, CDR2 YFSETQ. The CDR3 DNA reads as TGCGCCAGCAGCCGAGGACAGGGGGCCGTTCCCCACGAGCAGTACTTC. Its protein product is CASSRGQGAVPHEQYF.

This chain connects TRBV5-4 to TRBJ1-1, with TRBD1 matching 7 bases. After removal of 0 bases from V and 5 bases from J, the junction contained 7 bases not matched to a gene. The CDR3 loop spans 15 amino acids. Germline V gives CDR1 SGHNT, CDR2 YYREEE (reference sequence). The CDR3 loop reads CASSLAGGGGTEAFF. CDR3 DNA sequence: TGTGCCAGCAGCTTGGCAGGGGGTGGGGGTACTGAAGCTTTCTTT.

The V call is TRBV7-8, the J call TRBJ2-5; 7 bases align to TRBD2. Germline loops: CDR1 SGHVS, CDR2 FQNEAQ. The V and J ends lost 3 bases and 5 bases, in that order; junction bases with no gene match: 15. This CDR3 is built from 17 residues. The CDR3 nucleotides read TGTGCCAGCAGCTTTCCTGGCGGGAGACTGATTCGGGAGACCCAGTACTTC. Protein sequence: CASSFPGGRLIRETQYF.

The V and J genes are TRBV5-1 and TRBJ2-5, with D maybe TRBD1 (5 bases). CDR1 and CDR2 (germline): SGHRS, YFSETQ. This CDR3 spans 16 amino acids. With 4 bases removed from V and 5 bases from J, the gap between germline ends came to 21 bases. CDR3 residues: CASSLGYDSRVETQYF. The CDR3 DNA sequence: TGCGCCAGCAGCCTGGGGTATGACAGTCGAGTTGAGACCCAGTACTTC.

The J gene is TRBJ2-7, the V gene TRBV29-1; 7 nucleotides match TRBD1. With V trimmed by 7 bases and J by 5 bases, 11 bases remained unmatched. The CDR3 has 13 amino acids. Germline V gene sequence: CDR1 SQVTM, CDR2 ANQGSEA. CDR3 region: CSAKTGVRDEQYF. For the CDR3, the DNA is TGCAGCGCCAAAACAGGGGTCCGGGACGAGCAGTACTTC.

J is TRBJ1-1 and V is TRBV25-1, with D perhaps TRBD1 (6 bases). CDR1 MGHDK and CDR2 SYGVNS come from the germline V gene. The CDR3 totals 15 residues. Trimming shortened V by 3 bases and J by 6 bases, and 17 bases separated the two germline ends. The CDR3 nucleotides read TGTGCCAGCAGTGAGCATCAGACAGGATTTCCTGAAGCTTTCTTT. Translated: CASSEHQTGFPEAFF.

The CDR3 spells CASHLNTEAFF. As DNA, the CDR3 is TGTGCCAGCCACCTAAACACTGAAGCTTTCTTT. J is TRBJ1-1 and V is TRBV6-1; D is unresolved. The germline V and J ends were trimmed by 8 bases and 2 bases, with 6 bases remaining between them. From germline, CDR1 is MNHNS and CDR2 SASEGT. The CDR3 contains 11 residues.

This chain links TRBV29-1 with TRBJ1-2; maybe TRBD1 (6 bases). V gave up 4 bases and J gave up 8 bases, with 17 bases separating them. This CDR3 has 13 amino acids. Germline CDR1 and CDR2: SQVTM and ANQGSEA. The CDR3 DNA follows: TGCAGCGTTGGGGGGGGCGTAGGTTACGGCTACACCTTC. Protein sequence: CSVGGGVGYGYTF.

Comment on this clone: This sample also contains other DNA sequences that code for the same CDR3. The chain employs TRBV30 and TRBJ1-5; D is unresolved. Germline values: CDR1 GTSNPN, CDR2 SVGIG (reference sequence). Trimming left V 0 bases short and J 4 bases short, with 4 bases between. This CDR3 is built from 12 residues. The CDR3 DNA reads TGTGCCTGGAGTGTACAGAATCAGCCCCAGCATTTT. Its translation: CAWSVQNQPQHF.

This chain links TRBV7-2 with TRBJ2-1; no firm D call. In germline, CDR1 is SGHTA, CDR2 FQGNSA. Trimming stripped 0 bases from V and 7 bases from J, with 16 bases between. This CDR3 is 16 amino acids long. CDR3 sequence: CASSLAVTMIGNEQFF. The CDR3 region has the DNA TGTGCCAGCAGCTTAGCTGTGACGATGATTGGGAATGAGCAGTTCTTC. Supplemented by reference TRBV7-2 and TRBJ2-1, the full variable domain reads GAGVSQSPSNKVTEKGKDVELRCDPISGHTALYWYRQSLGQGLEFLIYFQGNSAPDKSGLPSDRFSAERTGGSVSTLTIQRTQQEDSAVYLCASSLAVTMIGNEQFFGPGTRLTVL.

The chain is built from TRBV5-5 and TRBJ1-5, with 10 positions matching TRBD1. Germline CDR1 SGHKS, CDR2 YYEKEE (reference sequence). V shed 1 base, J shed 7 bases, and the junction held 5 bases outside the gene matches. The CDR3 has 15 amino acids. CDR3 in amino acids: CASSLYGTGDQPQHF. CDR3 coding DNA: TGTGCCAGCAGCTTGTACGGGACAGGGGACCAGCCCCAGCATTTT. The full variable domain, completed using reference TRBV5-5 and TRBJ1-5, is DAGVTQSPTHLIKTRGQQVTLRCSPISGHKSVSWYQQVLGQGPQFIFQYYEKEERGRGNFPDRFSARQFPNYSSELNVNALLLGDSALYLCASSLYGTGDQPQHFGDGTRLSIL.

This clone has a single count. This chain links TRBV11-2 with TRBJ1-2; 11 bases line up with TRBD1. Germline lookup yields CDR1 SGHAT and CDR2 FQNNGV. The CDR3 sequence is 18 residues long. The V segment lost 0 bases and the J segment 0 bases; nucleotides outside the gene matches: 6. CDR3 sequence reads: CASSLEGQGGMANYGYTF. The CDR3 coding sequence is TGTGCCAGCAGCTTAGAGGGACAGGGGGGGATGGCTAACTATGGCTACACCTTC.